This TCR beta chain stems from a study of blood T cell repertoires in COVID-19. Produced via immunoSEQ multiplex PCR; TCRdb's table is partial and in-frame only. Here the sample spans hundreds of thousands of clones, 80% to 90% being singletons. The germline CDR1 and CDR2 sequences are SGHRS and YFSETQ. The CDR3 sequence is 14 residues long. V was shortened by 3 bases and J by 0 bases, with 9 bases between the two germline ends. This receptor was identified in a man in his forties or fifties who had been exposed to COVID-19. This chain links TRBV5-1 with TRBJ1-1; tentative D call: TRBD1 (6 bases). The sequenced sample was PBMCs or T cells enriched from blood (not recorded which). CDR3 sequence reads: CASSSYRVNTEAFF. The DNA for the CDR3 is TGCGCCAGCAGCTCCTACAGGGTGAACACTGAAGCTTTCTTT.